This T cell receptor (beta chain) was captured in a study of shared clonotypes between healthy human individuals. For the study at large: Serving as donors were two women and three men, whose ages spanned 18 to 49.

Concerning this clone itself: As yet, its antigen is unknown.

Healthy HIV-negative adults with no recent acute infections or vaccinations were recruited as donors. CD45RA+ naive and CD45RA-negative memory subsets were separated from CD4+ cells. General observations from the study: Naive CD4 clonotype sharing across several donors was approximately 5.2%.

The germline gives CDR1 SGHAT, CDR2 FQNNGV. Trimming removed 7 bases at V and 12 bases at J, with 16 bases between. The CDR3 contains 11 residues. The table came from immunoSEQ multiplex PCR; TCRdb's copy has only in-frame clones and leaves some out. The sample contains 2.5 million or so clones, more than 80% of which appear only once. The source material was naive CD4+ T cells sorted from blood. Subset defined: CD45RA+ positively selected. The receptor comes from a man younger than 35 in good health. This chain uses TRBV11-2 with TRBJ2-7; D may be TRBD2 (6 bases). For the CDR3, the DNA is TGTGCCAGCACCACCTGGGGGGTCCCGTACTTC. As protein: CASTTWGVPYF.